These T cell receptor beta chains were read from a single sample in a study of blood T cell repertoires in COVID-19. Produced via immunoSEQ multiplex PCR; TCRdb's table is partial and in-frame only. Here the sample spans around 300,000 clones, 75% to 95% being singletons. What was sequenced was PBMCs or T cells enriched from blood (not recorded which). The receptor source for this set is a woman between 25 and 40 years old who had recovered from COVID-19. Each CDR3 is given without its conserved first and last residue.

v_gene: TRBV7-9; CDR3aa: ASSSTNRGIQETQY
v_gene: TRBV5-1; CDR3aa: ASSLGDRSSYEQY
v_gene: TRBV19; CDR3aa: ASSRTSGRGDEQF
v_gene: TRBV24-1; CDR3aa: ATSDLTMTQH
v_gene: TRBV7-2; CDR3aa: ASSLVLAGLETQY
v_gene: TRBV6-2/TRBV6-3; CDR3aa: ASSYSLGGRNEQF
v_gene: TRBV7-2; CDR3aa: ASSLESPFLGEQY
v_gene: TRBV25-1; CDR3aa: ASKTTDNRYT
v_gene: TRBV28; CDR3aa: ASSGSLGGYT
v_gene: TRBV27; CDR3aa: ASRHREGYT
v_gene: TRBV4-1; CDR3aa: ASSQPTGPKNIQY
v_gene: TRBV27; CDR3aa: ASSDGGVREQY
v_gene: TRBV5-1; CDR3aa: ASSEGQGANEQF
v_gene: TRBV7-2; CDR3aa: ASSLSTGDYGYT
v_gene: TRBV27; CDR3aa: ASSSTSGRSNEQF
v_gene: TRBV6-5; CDR3aa: ASSLTTGWDTEAF
v_gene: TRBV6-2/TRBV6-3; CDR3aa: ASSYRTSGNTGELF
v_gene: TRBV19; CDR3aa: ASRRQGSNYGYT
v_gene: TRBV30; CDR3aa: AWSVGRAYGYT
v_gene: TRBV19; CDR3aa: ASSYSGFGSFVNEQF
v_gene: TRBV18; CDR3aa: ASSTAQGRDGYT
v_gene: TRBV28; CDR3aa: ASSFLRTYSNQPQH
v_gene: TRBV3-1/TRBV3-2; CDR3aa: ASSQNDRGGHRAYGYT
v_gene: TRBV3-1/TRBV3-2; CDR3aa: ASTLSTSGPYEQY
v_gene: TRBV6-5; CDR3aa: ASSYSGTGEQPQH
v_gene: TRBV30; CDR3aa: AWSSGGSLDYGYT
v_gene: TRBV5-1; CDR3aa: ASSLTGEETQY
v_gene: TRBV6-5; CDR3aa: ASIGPIHNEQF
v_gene: TRBV6-1; CDR3aa: ASSEGGYLGGELGGYT
v_gene: TRBV7-9; CDR3aa: ASSSQGYRGQDEQF
v_gene: TRBV24-1; CDR3aa: ATSAKGGNSYEQY
v_gene: TRBV25-1; CDR3aa: ASSGQGWGSTGELF
v_gene: TRBV7-9; CDR3aa: ASSWADRAYGYT
v_gene: TRBV6-6; CDR3aa: ASSLEENQPQH
v_gene: TRBV30; CDR3aa: AWSVLAGGPREQY
v_gene: TRBV5-4; CDR3aa: ASSPEQGQPQH
v_gene: TRBV27; CDR3aa: ASSLGGSGNTIY
v_gene: TRBV25-1; CDR3aa: ASTLLDTQY
v_gene: TRBV6-5; CDR3aa: ASSQQLGETQY
v_gene: TRBV11-2; CDR3aa: ASSLGTSGIEEQF
v_gene: TRBV7-2; CDR3aa: ASSQGLARGEQF
v_gene: TRBV30; CDR3aa: AWSSPVRGGNQPQH
v_gene: TRBV11-2; CDR3aa: ASSPVAGASSVEQF
v_gene: TRBV5-5; CDR3aa: ASSNLAGDLYEQF
v_gene: TRBV7-9; CDR3aa: ASSPGGGRRGSYGYT